This T cell receptor beta chain emerged from a study of OX40 agonist ivuxolimab in advanced cancers. The wider study: Age averaged about 60 years (range roughly 23 to 85), and less than 85% were male. Participants could have had prior anti-PD-1, anti-PD-L1 or anti-CTLA-4 therapy, and less than 45% had some.

Points from the study as a whole: Expanded peripheral T-cell antigen specificity went undetermined.

Profiled with immunoSEQ multiplex PCR; TCRdb holds only in-frame clones, not every one. The repertoire holds 72,000 or so clones, 80% to 90% seen once, with about 10% in the top ten. Deletions cut 3 bases from V and 0 bases from J, with 6 bases between. The CDR3 consists of 14 residues. Germline assignment: CDR1 MNHNS and CDR2 SASEGT. Points on this clone: What it recognizes is unknown.

The chain has TRBV6-1 and TRBJ1-3; D not resolved. The specimen comprised CD4+ or CD8+ T cells sorted from blood, sampled in a trial of the OX40 agonist ivuxolimab. The sequence derives from an adult with an advanced solid tumor such as melanoma, head and neck, liver or kidney cancer. The CDR3 bases are TGTGCCAGCAGTGATTTAAGCTCTGGAAACACCATATATTTT. The encoded protein is CASSDLSSGNTIYF.